These 17 T cell receptor beta chains share one sample of origin, sequenced in a study of blood T cell repertoires in COVID-19. Method: immunoSEQ multiplex PCR; TCRdb's copy keeps in-frame clones and lacks some. Here the sample spans some 350,000 clones, about 90% being singletons. Specimen: peripheral blood. All receptors derive from a woman in her 30s with COVID-19, enrolled during active disease.

Regarding this clone: The identical CDR3 is also encoded by other nucleotide sequences in the sample. The chain links TRBV9 to TRBJ1-2, with a tentative D call TRBD1 (6 bases). The germline V gene encodes CDR1 SGDLS and CDR2 YYNGEE. V lost 3 bases to trimming and J lost 4 bases, with 7 bases between them. CDR3 length: 12 residues. This CDR3 is CASSETGYGYTF. CDR3 DNA: TGTGCCAGCAGCGAGACAGGCTATGGCTACACCTTC. Supplemented by reference TRBV9 and TRBJ1-2, the full variable domain reads DSGVTQTPKHLITATGQRVTLRCSPRSGDLSVYWYQQSLDQGLQFLIQYYNGEERAKGNILERFSAQQFPDLHSELNLSSLELGDSALYFCASSETGYGYTFGSGTRLTVV.

The chain recombines TRBV27 with TRBJ1-5, with 12 nucleotides matching TRBD1. Trimming took 6 bases from V and 11 from J; bases not matched to a gene: 8. In germline, CDR1 is MNHEY, CDR2 SMNVEV (reference sequence). The CDR3 runs to 14 residues. The CDR3 protein is CASRGQGAGVTQHF. Here the CDR3 DNA reads TGTGCCAGCAGGGGACAGGGGGCTGGGGTGACCCAGCATTTT.

This chain connects TRBV5-1 to TRBJ2-2, with 8 bases aligning to TRBD2. CDR3 size: 15 residues. Germline CDR1 and CDR2: SGHRS and YFSETQ. V lost 2 bases to trimming and J lost 4 bases; unmatched junction nucleotides: 4. The CDR3 reads CASSFQRGRTGELFF. CDR3 DNA sequence: TGCGCCAGCAGCTTTCAGCGGGGGCGCACCGGGGAGCTGTTTTTT.

The chain uses TRBV3-1 (or the pseudogene TRBV3-2) and TRBJ2-7; TRBD2 matches 8 bases. The ends lost 4 bases at V and 2 bases at J; junction bases unmatched: 13. CDR1 and CDR2 from the germline V gene are LGHDT and YNNKEL (reference sequence). The CDR3 has 17 amino acids. The CDR3 sequence is CASSPPSPGGRPYEQYV. The CDR3, as DNA: TGTGCCAGCAGCCCCCCCTCTCCCGGCGGGAGGCCCTACGAGCAGTACGTC.

The V and J genes are TRBV6-4 and TRBJ1-1; maybe TRBD1 (5 bases). Trimming pared 5 bases from V and 4 bases from J, leaving 23 bases between. Germline V gene lookup returns CDR1 MRHNA and CDR2 SNTAGT. CDR3 length: 17 residues. The CDR3 sequence is CASSLRVLSGVGTEAFF. DNA for the CDR3: TGTGCCAGCAGTCTCAGGGTTTTAAGTGGGGTGGGCACTGAAGCTTTCTTT.

The chain recombines TRBV12-3 or TRBV12-4 with TRBJ1-6; 7 bases line up with TRBD1. Germline trimming cut 6 bases from V and 15 bases from J; bases unmatched to any gene: 5. The CDR3 length is 11 residues. As DNA, the CDR3 is TGTGCCAGCAGCCGGACAGGCGTCCTCCACTTT. Translating it yields CASSRTGVLHF.

CDR3 sequence (DNA): TGTGCCAGCAGGGGACAGGGGAACGGCATGAACACTGAAGCTTTCTTT. Its translation: CASRGQGNGMNTEAFF. J is TRBJ1-1 and V is TRBV7-9, with 10 nucleotides matching TRBD1. V lost 6 bases to trimming and J lost 0 bases; unmatched junction nucleotides: 7. The CDR3 is made up of 16 amino acids. CDR1 is SEHNR, CDR2 FQNEAQ, per germline (reference sequence).

The chain has TRBV5-4 and TRBJ2-3; 9 bases are a match to TRBD2. V gave up 4 bases and J gave up 9 bases; unmatched junction bases: 15. The CDR3 is 16 amino acids. Germline V gene sequence: CDR1 SGHNT, CDR2 YYREEE (reference sequence). DNA for the CDR3: TGTGCCAGCAGCCCCCCGGGACTAGCCCTCTTCGGGACGCAGTATTTT. The encoded protein is CASSPPGLALFGTQYF.

This chain connects TRBV5-1 to TRBJ2-2; the match to TRBD2 covers 7 bases. The CDR3 spans 16 residues. Germline CDR1 and CDR2: SGHRS and YFSETQ. V lost 3 bases to trimming and J lost 7 bases; unmatched junction nucleotides: 12. This CDR3 reads CASSSGIGRVGGELFF. In nucleotides, the CDR3 is TGCGCCAGCAGCTCCGGTATAGGGAGGGTTGGCGGGGAGCTGTTTTTT.

The rearrangement joins TRBV5-1 to TRBJ2-7; TRBD1 matches 11 bases. Germline values: CDR1 SGHRS, CDR2 YFSETQ. This CDR3 spans 15 amino acids. After removal of 4 bases from V and 3 bases from J, the junction contained 6 bases not matched to a gene. CDR3 region: CASSQPGQGVYEQYF. As DNA, the CDR3 is TGCGCCAGCAGCCAACCGGGACAGGGGGTCTACGAGCAGTACTTC.

The rearrangement uses TRBV2 and TRBJ1-4; TRBD1 might be the D (6 bases). Germline-derived CDR1 and CDR2 are SNHLY and FYNNEI. This CDR3 has 14 amino acids. The V end was cut by 6 bases, the J end by 1 base, with 9 bases between. The chain's CDR3 is CASRVRGTNEKLFF. The DNA of the CDR3 is TGTGCCAGCAGAGTCAGGGGAACTAATGAAAAACTGTTTTTT.

The chain joins TRBV6-5 to TRBJ1-2, with 11 bases identical to TRBD1. Germline V lookup: CDR1 MNHEY, CDR2 SVGAGI. CDR3 length: 15 amino acids. V trimming: 3 bases; J trimming: 7 bases; junction bases outside the gene matches: 7. CDR3 bases: TGTGCCAGCAGTTATAGCGGGACAGGGGGAGGTGGCTACACCTTC. It yields the protein CASSYSGTGGGGYTF.

This CDR3 is CAWTRGHNYGYTF. For the CDR3, the DNA is TGTGCCTGGACCAGGGGGCATAACTATGGCTACACCTTC. The chain uses TRBV30 and TRBJ1-2, with 8 bases lining up with TRBD1. The junction had 2 bases not matched to a gene; V was cut back by 4 bases and J by 1 base. The V gene's germline CDR1 is GTSNPN and CDR2 SVGIG (reference sequence). The CDR3 has 13 amino acids.

This chain joins TRBV28 and TRBJ1-2, with D possibly matching TRBD1 (6 bases). The CDR3 length is 14 residues. The germline V and J ends were trimmed by 5 bases and 5 bases, with 15 bases remaining between them. Germline V gives CDR1 MDHEN, CDR2 SYDVKM. The CDR3 sequence is CASSPPGGAYGYTF. DNA for the CDR3: TGTGCCAGCAGTCCACCGGGGGGCGCGTATGGCTACACCTTC.

This chain joins TRBV23-1 and TRBJ1-4, with 8 positions matching TRBD1. TRBV23-1 is an ORF, with its function uncertain. The CDR3 has 18 amino acids. J gave up 8 bases and V 3 bases, and 17 bases lay outside the gene matches. CDR3 sequence: CASSQGTRSPGGREKLFF. DNA for the CDR3: TGCGCCAGCAGTCAGGGGACTCGTTCCCCAGGGGGCCGGGAAAAACTGTTTTTT.

J is TRBJ2-5 and V is TRBV20-1; D gene uncertain. Germline assignment: CDR1 DFQATT and CDR2 SNEGSKA (reference sequence). V lost 4 bases and J 5 bases, leaving 5 bases between the germline ends. The CDR3 sequence is 10 residues long. The CDR3 here is CSAILETQYF. CDR3 DNA: TGCAGTGCTATCCTTGAGACCCAGTACTTC.

The chain recombines TRBV6-5 with TRBJ1-5, with D unresolved. The V gene lost 6 bases and the J gene lost 2 bases, with 14 bases spanning the gap. From germline, CDR1 is MNHEY and CDR2 SVGAGI. This CDR3 has 15 amino acids. CDR3 DNA sequence: TGTGCCAGCAGGGTCCCAGAGGATGGCAATCAGCCCCAGCATTTT. This encodes CASRVPEDGNQPQHF.